This TCR beta chain appears in the sequencing data of a study of OX40 agonist ivuxolimab in advanced cancers. TCRdb's copy holds only in-frame clones and misses some; the assay was immunoSEQ multiplex PCR. The sample carries about 77,000 clones, around 83% recorded once. CDR3 length equals 15 residues. The junction had 5 bases not matched to a gene; V was cut back by 8 bases and J by 6 bases. The germline gives CDR1 MNHNS, CDR2 SASEGT. The clonotype comes from an adult with an advanced solid tumor such as melanoma, head and neck, liver or kidney cancer. The V gene is TRBV6-1, the J gene TRBJ2-2; 14 bases are a match to TRBD2. The source material was CD4+ or CD8+ T cells sorted from blood, sampled in a trial of the OX40 agonist ivuxolimab. The CDR3 region has the DNA TGTGCCAGCCGAAGGACTAGCGGGGGGCCCGGGGAGCTGTTTTTT. It translates to CASRRTSGGPGELFF.